Listed below are T cell receptor beta chains from one sample, sequenced in a study of identical twins. TCRdb passed the 5' RACE reads through MiXCR, listing each CDR3 protein once. The sample includes 200,000 to 300,000 distinct CDR3 sequences, roughly an eighth seen only once; the top ten take 4% to 5%. These data were also reused for a study on yellow fever vaccine responses in identical twins.

Sequenced material: memory (CD45RO+) T cells sorted from blood. These receptors all come from a woman in her late teens or twenties in good health. The CDR3 runs from the conserved cysteine through the conserved F or W. A D gene is named only where the DNA matches it firmly. The size of a clone is reported for some rows only, either as once, few or many, or as a class for expanded clones.

CDR3	DNA	D	size	J	V
CAWSRQAYEQYF	TGTGCCTGGAGTCGGCAGGCCTACGAGCAGTACTTC	-	-	TRBJ2-7	TRBV30
CSSFGQGAQETQYF	TGCAGCTCCTTTGGGCAGGGGGCCCAAGAGACCCAGTACTTC	TRBD1	few	TRBJ2-5	TRBV29-1
CATTTPLRGSGEQFF	TGTGCCACCACCACCCCCTTAAGGGGTTCTGGGGAGCAGTTCTTC	-	many	TRBJ2-1	TRBV15
CASSLSRQAPTYEQYF	TGCGCCAGCAGCTTGTCGCGGCAGGCCCCCACCTACGAGCAGTACTTC	-	few	TRBJ2-7	TRBV5-1
CASSLGGQDNEQFF	TGCGCCAGCAGCTTGGGCGGGCAGGACAATGAGCAGTTCTTC	-	-	TRBJ2-1	TRBV5-1
CASSPTSGRSEQFF	TGCGCCAGCAGCCCTACTAGCGGGAGGTCGGAGCAGTTCTTC	TRBD2	many	TRBJ2-1	TRBV5-1
CSAGVTSGEDTQYF	TGCAGTGCTGGGGTGACTAGCGGGGAGGATACGCAGTATTTT	TRBD2	many	TRBJ2-3	TRBV20-1
CASSVTITDTQYF	TGTGCCAGCAGTGTGACAATCACAGATACGCAGTATTTT	-	-	TRBJ2-3	TRBV6-4
CASSQQGLISFYEQYF	TGCGCCAGCAGCCAACAGGGTCTAATATCCTTTTACGAGCAGTACTTC	-	many	TRBJ2-7	TRBV5-1
CASSSLYTGELFF	TGTGCCAGCAGTTCCCTTTACACCGGGGAGCTGTTTTTT	-	few	TRBJ2-2	TRBV11-2
CATSDGGTGIDTQYF	TGTGCCACCAGTGACGGAGGGACAGGAATAGATACGCAGTATTTT	TRBD1	-	TRBJ2-3	TRBV24-1
CASSQDARRGEQFF	TGCGCCAGCAGCCAAGACGCTAGACGGGGTGAGCAGTTCTTC	-	-	TRBJ2-1	TRBV4-1
CASSNGQTQQETQYF	TGTGCCAGCAGTAACGGACAGACTCAGCAAGAGACCCAGTACTTC	-	few	TRBJ2-5	TRBV6-2/TRBV6-3
CASTSFPSGVWYEQYF	TGTGCCAGCACCTCTTTCCCGTCAGGGGTTTGGTACGAGCAGTACTTC	-	few	TRBJ2-7	TRBV6-1
CASSLIARYEQYF	TGTGCCAGCAGCTTAATCGCGCGCTACGAGCAGTACTTC	-	many	TRBJ2-7	TRBV7-2
CASSPGDPGDF	TGCGCCAGCAGCCCCGGGGACCCGGGGGATTTT	-	-	TRBJ1-5	TRBV4-1
CATTQGNTGELFF	TGTGCCACCACTCAGGGGAACACCGGGGAGCTGTTTTTT	-	-	TRBJ2-2	TRBV24-1
CSGLLAGGYEQYF	TGCAGCGGCCTACTAGCGGGAGGTTACGAGCAGTACTTC	TRBD2	many	TRBJ2-7	TRBV29-1
CASSLETGISGANVLTF	TGTGCCAGCAGTTTGGAGACAGGGATCTCTGGGGCCAACGTCCTGACTTTC	TRBD1	many	TRBJ2-6	TRBV12-3/TRBV12-4